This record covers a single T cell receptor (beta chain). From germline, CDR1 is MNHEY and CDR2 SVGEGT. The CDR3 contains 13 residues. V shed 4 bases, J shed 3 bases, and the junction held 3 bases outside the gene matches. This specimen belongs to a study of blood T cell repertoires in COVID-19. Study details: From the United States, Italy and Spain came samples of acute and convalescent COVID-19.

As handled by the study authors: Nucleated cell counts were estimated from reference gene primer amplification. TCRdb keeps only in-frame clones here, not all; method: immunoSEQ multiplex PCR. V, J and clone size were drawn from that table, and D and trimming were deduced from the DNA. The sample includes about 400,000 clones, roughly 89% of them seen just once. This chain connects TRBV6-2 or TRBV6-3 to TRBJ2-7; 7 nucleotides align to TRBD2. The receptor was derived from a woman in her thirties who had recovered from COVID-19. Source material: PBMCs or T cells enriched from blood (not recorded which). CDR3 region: CASSSSGLYEQYF. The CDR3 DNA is TGTGCCAGCAGTTCTAGCGGACTCTACGAGCAGTACTTC.